The 18 T cell receptor beta chains in this list originate from one sample, sequenced in a study of cytomegalovirus exposure and HLA in healthy donors (dated by TCRdb to 2016 to 2017). The protocol used for the library was the immunoSEQ multiplex PCR assay. For the multiplex PCR, a mixture combining 60 forward primers for TCR Vbeta segments and 13 reverse primers for TCR Jbeta segments was used. Drawn from immuneACCESS, this table holds only the in-frame rearrangements with V and J called that TCRdb kept. Clones are partly lost; checked studies trace under half to an unresolved V gene and leave the rest unexplained. This sample gives some 200,000 clones in total; about two thirds of them show up just once. About 2.5% of the sample goes to the ten largest clones. Sequencing was done on a sample of PBMCs. These receptors were collected from a man aged 40-50 years in good health and CMV-seropositive.

This clone was seen once. The gene calls are TRBV5-1 and TRBJ2-5, with 12 nucleotides matching TRBD1. V was pared by 2 bases and J by 4 bases, with 3 bases of the junction left unmatched. Germline loops: CDR1 SGHRS, CDR2 YFSETQ. There are 15 residues in the CDR3. The CDR3 loop reads CASSFGTGGTETQYF. The CDR3 nucleotides are TGCGCCAGCAGCTTTGGGACAGGGGGCACAGAGACCCAGTACTTC.

CDR3 sequence: CASRRGREAGQPQHF. The CDR3 DNA follows: TGTGCCAGCAGGAGGGGTCGGGAGGCGGGTCAGCCCCAGCATTTT. V gene TRBV2 combines with J gene TRBJ1-5; TRBD1 is a possible D gene (5 bases). The CDR3 covers 15 residues. Trimming stripped 6 bases from V and 6 bases from J, with 18 bases between. CDR1 and CDR2 from the germline V gene are SNHLY and FYNNEI.

This clone was counted a few times. The chain carries TRBV10-2 and TRBJ1-5, with 10 bases that match TRBD1. V trimming: 8 bases; J trimming: 1 base; junction bases outside the gene matches: 8. The CDR3 has 16 residues. CDR1 and CDR2 (germline): WSHSY, SAAADI. The CDR3: CASGLRDRGSNQPQHF. The CDR3 DNA is TGCGCCAGCGGTCTCCGGGACAGGGGAAGCAATCAGCCCCAGCATTTT.

The chain uses TRBV11-1 and TRBJ2-7, with 7 nucleotides matching TRBD1. Germline loops: CDR1 SGHAT, CDR2 FQDESV (reference sequence). The CDR3 has 13 amino acids. V dropped 5 bases and J dropped 3; count of bases not matched to a gene: 4. The CDR3 reads CASSQQGFYEQYF. DNA of the CDR3: TGTGCCAGCAGCCAACAGGGGTTCTACGAGCAGTACTTC.

This rearrangement joins TRBV9 to TRBJ2-7, with TRBD1 matching over 9 bases. This CDR3 is 15 amino acids long. Germline values: CDR1 SGDLS, CDR2 YYNGEE. V dropped 2 bases and J dropped 4; count of bases not matched to a gene: 7. The CDR3: CASSVRPGQGYEQYF. The CDR3 DNA reads as TGTGCCAGCAGCGTCAGACCGGGACAGGGTTACGAGCAGTACTTC. Full variable domain (missing parts from reference TRBV9 and TRBJ2-7): DSGVTQTPKHLITATGQRVTLRCSPRSGDLSVYWYQQSLDQGLQFLIQYYNGEERAKGNILERFSAQQFPDLHSELNLSSLELGDSALYFCASSVRPGQGYEQYFGPGTRLTVT.

Only a few counts were recorded for this clone. The rearrangement joins TRBV6-5 to TRBJ2-5; a weak D match, TRBD2 (7 bases). Deletions cut 7 bases from V and 5 bases from J, with 14 bases between. Germline V lookup: CDR1 MNHEY, CDR2 SVGAGI. The CDR3 contains 13 residues. CDR3 sequence: CASMGGPSETQYF. CDR3 DNA sequence: TGTGCCAGCATGGGGGGGCCCTCCGAGACCCAGTACTTC.

The chain links TRBV6-5 to TRBJ1-1; TRBD1 might be the D (6 bases). The CDR3 length is 15 residues. V dropped 6 bases and J dropped 5 bases, with 19 bases sitting between them. The V gene's germline CDR1 is MNHEY and CDR2 SVGAGI. CDR3 loop: CASRRERDRSTEAFF. For the CDR3, the DNA is TGTGCCAGCAGACGTGAAAGAGACAGGTCGACTGAAGCTTTCTTT.

This chain connects TRBV18 to TRBJ1-5; a weak D match, TRBD1 (6 bases). CDR3 length equals 14 residues. Germline loops: CDR1 KGHSH, CDR2 LQKENI. Trimming removed 6 bases from V and 1 base from J, with 10 bases in between. The CDR3 sequence is CASSNRDSNQPQHF. The CDR3 DNA reads TGTGCCAGCTCCAACAGGGACAGCAATCAGCCCCAGCATTTT.

This clone appeared a single time. Here the CDR3 reads CASSPWQGAYYEQYF. The CDR3 DNA is TGTGCCAGCAGTCCGTGGCAGGGGGCCTACTACGAGCAGTACTTC. The genes are TRBV2 and TRBJ2-7, with 8 bases aligning to TRBD1. The CDR3 consists of 15 residues. The germline V gene has CDR1 SNHLY and CDR2 FYNNEI. Unmatched junction bases numbered 9, after V lost 5 bases and J lost 3 bases.

The CDR3 bases are TGTGCCAGCAGCTCCTCTTCAGCGGGGGGTACGCAGTACTTC. As protein: CASSSSSAGGTQYF. This rearrangement joins TRBV7-2 to TRBJ2-7; 9 nucleotides align to TRBD2. The J segment lost 9 bases and the V segment lost 4 bases, leaving 10 bases of the junction unmatched. The CDR3 spans 14 residues. Per germline, CDR1 SGHTA and CDR2 FQGNSA.

This clone was seen once. CDR3 nucleotide sequence: TGTGCCAGCAGCTTCCGGCGGGGTTTATACAATGAGCAGTTCTTC. This codes for CASSFRRGLYNEQFF. This rearrangement joins TRBV28 to TRBJ2-1, with a tentative D call TRBD2 (6 bases). The CDR3 totals 15 residues. Trimming removed 6 bases from V and 4 bases from J, with 16 bases in between. From germline, CDR1 is MDHEN and CDR2 SYDVKM.

This chain joins TRBV9 and TRBJ1-4, with 10 bases aligning to TRBD1. The trim removed 3 bases at V and 3 bases at J, leaving 5 bases unmatched. CDR1 is SGDLS, CDR2 YYNGEE, per germline. This CDR3 is built from 16 residues. The CDR3 loop reads CASSAGQGIPNEKLFF. CDR3 in DNA: TGTGCCAGCAGCGCGGGACAGGGGATACCTAATGAAAAACTGTTTTTT.

The chain links TRBV7-2 to TRBJ2-1, with TRBD1 identical over 12 bases. The CDR3 is 16 amino acids. CDR1 SGHTA and CDR2 FQGNSA come from the germline V gene. CDR3 protein: CVRDRGLWWGYNEQFF. Written as DNA, the CDR3 is TGTGTAAGGGACAGGGGGCTGTGGTGGGGTTACAATGAGCAGTTCTTC.

The gene calls are TRBV9 and TRBJ2-1, with 9 bases matching TRBD2. Losses at the gene ends were 0 bases for V and 7 bases for J; bases not matched to a gene: 8. In germline, CDR1 is SGDLS, CDR2 YYNGEE. This CDR3 has 16 residues. The CDR3 coding sequence is TGTGCCAGCAGCGTAGCTCTAAGCGGGGGGCAGAATGAGCAGTTCTTC. Amino acids: CASSVALSGGQNEQFF.

The rearrangement joins TRBV9 to TRBJ1-1; D is perhaps TRBD1 (5 bases). Germline V CDR1 and CDR2: SGDLS, YYNGEE. V lost 3 bases and J 2 bases, leaving 14 bases between the germline ends. There are 15 residues in the CDR3. CDR3 sequence reads: CASSGGEGSNTEAFF. The CDR3 DNA is TGTGCCAGCAGCGGTGGGGAGGGGTCCAACACTGAAGCTTTCTTT.

The chain is built from TRBV6-1 and TRBJ2-2; D is perhaps TRBD2 (6 bases). Trimming pared 7 bases from V and 7 bases from J, leaving 16 bases between. The CDR3 consists of 14 residues. Germline CDR1 reads MNHNS; CDR2 reads SASEGT. The CDR3 DNA follows: TGTGCCAGCACGTGGAGGGGCCTAGGCGGGGAGCTGTTTTTT. This sequence encodes CASTWRGLGGELFF.

This clone was detected a few times. The V gene is TRBV6-6, the J gene TRBJ2-1; 8 bases align to TRBD2. Per the germline V gene, CDR1 is MNHNY and CDR2 is SVGAGI (reference sequence). This CDR3 has 13 residues. V gave up 6 bases and J gave up 10 bases; unmatched junction bases: 8. This CDR3 is CASSREGRGEQFF. DNA of the CDR3: TGTGCCAGCAGCCGGGAGGGGCGGGGGGAGCAGTTCTTC.

The chain couples TRBV5-1 to TRBJ2-1; 9 positions agree with TRBD1. J lost 10 bases, V lost 0 bases, and 8 bases had no gene match. CDR3 length: 15 residues. In germline, CDR1 is SGHRS, CDR2 YFSETQ. Here the CDR3 DNA reads TGCGCCAGCAGCTTGGGGGGACAGGGATCAGAGGAGCAGTTCTTC. It yields the protein CASSLGGQGSEEQFF. The full variable domain, in which reference TRBV5-1 and TRBJ2-1 provide the parts outside the CDR3, is KAGVTQTPRYLIKTRGQQVTLSCSPISGHRSVSWYQQTPGQGLQFLFEYFSETQRNKGNFPGRFSGRQFSNSRSEMNVSTLELGDSALYLCASSLGGQGSEEQFFGPGTRLTVL.